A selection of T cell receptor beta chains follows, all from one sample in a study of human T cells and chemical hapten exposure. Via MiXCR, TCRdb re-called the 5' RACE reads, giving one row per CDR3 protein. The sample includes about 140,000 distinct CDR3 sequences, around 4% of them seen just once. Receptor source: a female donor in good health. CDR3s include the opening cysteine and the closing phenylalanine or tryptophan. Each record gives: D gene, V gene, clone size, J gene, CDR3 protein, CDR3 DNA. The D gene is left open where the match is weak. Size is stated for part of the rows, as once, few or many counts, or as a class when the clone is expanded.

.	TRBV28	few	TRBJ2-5	CASSLEAGLQETQYF	TGTGCCAGCAGTTTAGAAGCCGGACTCCAAGAGACCCAGTACTTC
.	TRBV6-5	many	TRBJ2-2	CASRTTGELFF	TGTGCCAGCAGAACGACCGGGGAGCTGTTTTTT
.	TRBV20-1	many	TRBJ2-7	CSAPFGGDEQYF	TGCAGTGCCCCCTTTGGCGGGGACGAGCAGTACTTC
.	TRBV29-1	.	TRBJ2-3	CSATGGTTDTQYF	TGCAGCGCCACCGGAGGGACCACAGATACGCAGTATTTT
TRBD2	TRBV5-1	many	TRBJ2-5	CASSWEGRRVGDPVLTRETQYF	TGCGCCAGCAGCTGGGAGGGGCGCCGTGTAGGAGACCCAGTACTCACACGGGAGACCCAGTACTTC
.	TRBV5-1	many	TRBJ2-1	CASSLGAASYNEQFF	TGCGCCAGCAGCTTGGGTGCGGCCTCCTACAATGAGCAGTTCTTC
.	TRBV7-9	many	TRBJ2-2	CASSRLQGAPSGELFF	TGTGCCAGCAGCCGTTTGCAGGGAGCGCCGTCCGGGGAGCTGTTTTTT
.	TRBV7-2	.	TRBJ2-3	CASSVQGTDTQYF	TGTGCCAGCAGCGTCCAGGGCACAGATACGCAGTATTTT
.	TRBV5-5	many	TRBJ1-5	CASSLVAGNDQPQHF	TGTGCCAGCAGCTTGGTCGCGGGCAACGATCAGCCCCAGCATTTT
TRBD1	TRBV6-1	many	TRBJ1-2	CASNIQGNYGYTF	TGTGCCAGCAATATACAGGGGAACTATGGCTACACCTTC
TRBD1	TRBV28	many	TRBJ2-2	CASRQTGGTGELFF	TGTGCCAGCAGGCAAACAGGGGGCACCGGGGAGCTGTTTTTT
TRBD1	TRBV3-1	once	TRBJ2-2	CARSIRTGGSRTGELFF	TGTGCAAGAAGCATCCGGACAGGGGGTAGCAGAACCGGGGAGCTGTTTTTT
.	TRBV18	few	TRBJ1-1	CASSPRGGMNTEAFF	TGTGCCAGCTCACCTAGGGGGGGCATGAACACTGAAGCTTTCTTT
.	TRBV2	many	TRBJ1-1	CASSGGDEAFF	TGTGCCAGCAGTGGGGGAGATGAAGCTTTCTTT
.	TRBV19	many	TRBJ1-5	CASRVSGARLPQHF	TGTGCCAGTAGAGTCTCGGGGGCGCGCCTGCCCCAGCATTTT
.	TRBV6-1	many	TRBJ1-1	CASSPGGGHTEAFF	TGTGCCAGCAGCCCCGGCGGGGGGCACACTGAAGCTTTCTTT
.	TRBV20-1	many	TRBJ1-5	CSARKDLNQPQHF	TGCAGTGCAAGAAAGGACCTCAATCAGCCCCAGCATTTT
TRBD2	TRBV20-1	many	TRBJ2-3	CSAGLAGTTDTQYF	TGCAGTGCTGGACTAGCGGGTACCACAGATACGCAGTATTTT
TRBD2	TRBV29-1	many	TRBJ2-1	CSVEDPGLGSYNEQFF	TGCAGCGTTGAAGATCCTGGACTAGGTTCCTACAATGAGCAGTTCTTC
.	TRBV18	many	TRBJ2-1	CASSPPSAAYNEQFF	TGTGCCAGCTCACCACCGTCGGCAGCCTACAATGAGCAGTTCTTC
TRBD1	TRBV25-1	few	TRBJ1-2	CASNTPGQDGYTF	TGTGCCAGTAATACACCGGGACAGGATGGCTACACCTTC
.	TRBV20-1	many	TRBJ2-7	CSAQGPADAYEQYF	TGCAGTGCTCAGGGCCCCGCGGACGCCTACGAGCAGTACTTC
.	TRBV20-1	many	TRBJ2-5	CSALIQGQETQYF	TGCAGTGCCCTGATTCAGGGGCAAGAGACCCAGTACTTC
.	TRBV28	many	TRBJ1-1	CASSSENTEAFF	TGTGCCAGCAGTAGCGAGAACACTGAAGCTTTCTTT
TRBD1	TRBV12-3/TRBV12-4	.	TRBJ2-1	CASTQGQGVPGEQFF	TGTGCCAGCACCCAGGGACAGGGGGTCCCGGGTGAGCAGTTCTTC
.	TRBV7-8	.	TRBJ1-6	CASSLVMGRSSPLHF	TGTGCCAGCAGCTTAGTCATGGGGCGCTCTTCACCCCTCCACTTT
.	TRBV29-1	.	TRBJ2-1	CSVEQQGNNEQFF	TGCAGCGTTGAACAACAGGGCAACAATGAGCAGTTCTTC
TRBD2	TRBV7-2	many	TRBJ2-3	CASSGTSGGTLTDTQYF	TGTGCCAGCAGCGGAACTAGCGGGGGTACCCTCACAGATACGCAGTATTTT
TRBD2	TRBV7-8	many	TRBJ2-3	CASSPPRTSGVSTDTQYF	TGTGCCAGCAGCCCGCCGCGGACTAGCGGGGTTAGCACAGATACGCAGTATTTT
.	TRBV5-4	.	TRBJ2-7	CASSLVQTGSYEQYF	TGTGCCAGCAGCTTGGTGCAGACGGGTTCCTACGAGCAGTACTTC
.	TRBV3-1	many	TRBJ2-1	CASSQGSAGEWGEQFF	TGTGCCAGCAGCCAAGGCTCGGCAGGGGAGTGGGGTGAGCAGTTCTTC
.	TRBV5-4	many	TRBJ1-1	CASSHRVPGTEAFF	TGTGCCAGCAGCCACAGGGTTCCAGGAACTGAAGCTTTCTTT
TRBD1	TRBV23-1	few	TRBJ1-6	CASRPGDRESSPLHF	TGCGCCAGCAGGCCAGGGGACAGGGAATCTTCACCCCTCCACTTT
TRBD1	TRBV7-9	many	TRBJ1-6	CASSPDRGLSPLHF	TGTGCCAGCAGCCCGGACAGGGGACTTTCACCCCTCCACTTT
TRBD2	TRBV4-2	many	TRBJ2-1	CASSHPTSSGGAPYNEQFF	TGTGCCAGCAGCCACCCCACTTCTAGCGGGGGGGCCCCCTACAATGAGCAGTTCTTC
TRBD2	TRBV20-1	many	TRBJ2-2	CSARRASGKANTGELFF	TGCAGTGCTAGGAGGGCTAGCGGGAAAGCGAACACCGGGGAGCTGTTTTTT
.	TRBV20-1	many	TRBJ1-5	CSARTDGNQPQHF	TGCAGTGCTAGAACAGATGGGAATCAGCCCCAGCATTTT
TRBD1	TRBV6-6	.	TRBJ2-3	CASSYSPPGDSFISPSTDTQYF	TGTGCCAGCAGTTACTCGCCCCCCGGGGACAGCTTCATCTCCCCTAGCACAGATACGCAGTATTTT
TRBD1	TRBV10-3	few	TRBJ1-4	CATGGTDEGELFF	TGTGCCACGGGGGGGACAGATGAGGGCGAACTGTTTTTT
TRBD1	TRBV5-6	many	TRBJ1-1	CASSLWQGGYAFF	TGTGCCAGCAGCTTATGGCAGGGGGGCTACGCTTTCTTT
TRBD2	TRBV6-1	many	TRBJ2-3	CASSDWRGGASDTQYF	TGTGCCAGCAGTGACTGGCGCGGGGGGGCTTCAGATACGCAGTATTTT
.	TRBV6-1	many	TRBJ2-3	CASSERPGTDTQYF	TGTGCCAGCAGTGAGAGGCCCGGCACAGATACGCAGTATTTT
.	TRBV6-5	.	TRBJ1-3	CASSRDMGSGNTIYF	TGTGCCAGCAGTCGGGACATGGGTTCGGGAAACACCATATATTTT
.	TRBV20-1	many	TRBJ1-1	CSASINDPNEAFF	TGCAGTGCTAGTATAAATGACCCAAATGAAGCTTTCTTT
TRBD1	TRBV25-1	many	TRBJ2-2	CASSDRAVSGELFF	TGTGCCAGCAGCGACAGGGCGGTCTCTGGGGAGCTGTTTTTT
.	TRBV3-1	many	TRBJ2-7	CASSQGGYEQYF	TGTGCCAGCAGCCAAGGGGGGTACGAGCAGTACTTC
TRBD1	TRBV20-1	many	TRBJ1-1	CSANRGGTEAFF	TGCAGTGCAAACAGGGGGGGCACTGAAGCTTTCTTT
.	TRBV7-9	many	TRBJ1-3	CASSYPTVGGKEDTIYF	TGTGCCAGCAGCTACCCCACCGTGGGGGGAAAGGAGGACACCATATATTTT
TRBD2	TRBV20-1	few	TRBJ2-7	CSAKNGGEYF	TGCAGTGCCAAGAACGGGGGGGAGTACTTC
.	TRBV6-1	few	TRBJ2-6	CASSEGGGGANVLTF	TGTGCCAGCAGTGAAGGGGGTGGAGGGGCCAACGTCCTGACTTTC
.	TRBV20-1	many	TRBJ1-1	CSARDPRENTEAFF	TGCAGTGCTAGAGATCCCCGGGAGAACACTGAAGCTTTCTTT
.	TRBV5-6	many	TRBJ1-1	CASRGWGMMNTEAFF	TGTGCCAGCAGGGGATGGGGGATGATGAACACTGAAGCTTTCTTT
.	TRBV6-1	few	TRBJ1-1	CASSDFARMGVLF	TGTGCCAGCAGTGATTTCGCCCGAATGGGTGTGCTCTTT
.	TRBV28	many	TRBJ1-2	CASSQRGYTF	TGTGCCAGCAGTCAGCGTGGCTACACCTTC
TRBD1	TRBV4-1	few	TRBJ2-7	CASSRTPQQGAHEQYF	TGCGCCAGCAGCCGAACGCCTCAACAGGGGGCCCACGAGCAGTACTTC